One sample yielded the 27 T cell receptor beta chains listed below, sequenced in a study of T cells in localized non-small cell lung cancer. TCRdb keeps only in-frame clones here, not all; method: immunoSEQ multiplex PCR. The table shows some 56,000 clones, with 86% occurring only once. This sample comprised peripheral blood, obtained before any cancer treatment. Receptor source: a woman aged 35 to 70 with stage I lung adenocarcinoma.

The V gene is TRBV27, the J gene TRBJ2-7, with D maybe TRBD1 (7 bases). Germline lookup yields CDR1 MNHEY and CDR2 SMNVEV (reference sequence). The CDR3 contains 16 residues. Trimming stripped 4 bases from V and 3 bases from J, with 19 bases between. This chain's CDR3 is CASSSTGGTDDYEQYF. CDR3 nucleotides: TGTGCCAGCAGTTCGACTGGCGGGACAGACGACTACGAGCAGTACTTC.

CDR3 in amino acids: CASSPRPAGLQETQYF. CDR3 coding DNA: TGTGCCAGCAGTCCCCGCCCCGCAGGACTGCAAGAGACCCAGTACTTC. The chain combines TRBV27 with TRBJ2-5; maybe TRBD2 (5 bases). CDR1 and CDR2 from the germline V gene are MNHEY and SMNVEV (reference sequence). There are 16 residues in the CDR3. Trimming removed 5 bases at V and 2 bases at J, with 18 bases between.

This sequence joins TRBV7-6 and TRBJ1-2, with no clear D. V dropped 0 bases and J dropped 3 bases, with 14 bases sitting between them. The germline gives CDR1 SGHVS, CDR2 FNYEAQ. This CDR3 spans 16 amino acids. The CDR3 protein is CASSLAPQTSHYGYTF. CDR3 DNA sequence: TGTGCCAGCAGCTTAGCACCCCAAACCAGTCACTATGGCTACACCTTC.

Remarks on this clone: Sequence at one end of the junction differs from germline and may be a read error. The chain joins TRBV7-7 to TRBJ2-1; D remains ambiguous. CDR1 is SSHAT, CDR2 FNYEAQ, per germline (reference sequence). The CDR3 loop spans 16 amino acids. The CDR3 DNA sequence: TGTGCTAGCAGCTTAGGAGTTGGAGTTTCCTACAATGAGCAGTTCTTC. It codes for CASSLGVGVSYNEQFF.

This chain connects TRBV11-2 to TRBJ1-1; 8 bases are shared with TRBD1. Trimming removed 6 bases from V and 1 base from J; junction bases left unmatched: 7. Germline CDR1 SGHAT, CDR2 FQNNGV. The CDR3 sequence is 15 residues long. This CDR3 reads CASSWTGKRNTEAFF. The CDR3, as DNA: TGTGCCAGCAGTTGGACAGGGAAGCGGAACACTGAAGCTTTCTTT.

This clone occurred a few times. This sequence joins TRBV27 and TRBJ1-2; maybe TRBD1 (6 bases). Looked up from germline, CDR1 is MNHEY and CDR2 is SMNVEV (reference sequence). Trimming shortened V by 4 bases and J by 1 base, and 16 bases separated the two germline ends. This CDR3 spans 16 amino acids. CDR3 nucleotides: TGTGCCAGCAGTTCGAATATACAGGGACTTAACTATGGCTACACCTTC. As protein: CASSSNIQGLNYGYTF.

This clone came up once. The CDR3 protein is CASSDPGNRRNYGYTF. In DNA form, the CDR3 reads TGTGCCAGCAGCGACCCGGGAAATCGTAGAAACTATGGCTACACCTTC. The rearrangement uses TRBV7-2 and TRBJ1-2, with D unresolved. This CDR3 comprises 16 residues. The V and J ends lost 5 bases and 2 bases respectively, with 18 bases between them. From germline, CDR1 is SGHTA and CDR2 FQGNSA.

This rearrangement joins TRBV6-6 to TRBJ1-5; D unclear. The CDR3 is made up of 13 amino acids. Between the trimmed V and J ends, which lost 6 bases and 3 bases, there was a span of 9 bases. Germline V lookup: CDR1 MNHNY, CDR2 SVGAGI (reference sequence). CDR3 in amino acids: CASSGRANQPQHF. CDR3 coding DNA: TGTGCCAGCAGCGGTCGGGCCAATCAGCCCCAGCATTTT.

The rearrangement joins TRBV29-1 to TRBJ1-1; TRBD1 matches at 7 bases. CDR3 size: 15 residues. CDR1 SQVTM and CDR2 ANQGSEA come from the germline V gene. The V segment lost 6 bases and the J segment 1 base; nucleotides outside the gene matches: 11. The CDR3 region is CSVRRQGGRNTEAFF. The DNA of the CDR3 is TGCAGCGTCCGCCGACAGGGAGGCCGGAACACTGAAGCTTTCTTT.

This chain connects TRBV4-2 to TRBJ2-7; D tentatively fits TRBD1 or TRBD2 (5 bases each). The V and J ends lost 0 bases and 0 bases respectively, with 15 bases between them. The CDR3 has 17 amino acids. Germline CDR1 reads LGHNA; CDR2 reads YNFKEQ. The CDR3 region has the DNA TGTGCCAGCAGCCAAGATAGTCCCCGGGGCAGCTCCTACGAGCAGTACTTC. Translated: CASSQDSPRGSSYEQYF.

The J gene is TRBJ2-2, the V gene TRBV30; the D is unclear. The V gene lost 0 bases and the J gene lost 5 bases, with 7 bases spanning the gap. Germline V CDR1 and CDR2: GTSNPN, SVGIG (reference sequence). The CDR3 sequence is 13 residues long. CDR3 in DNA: TGTGCCTGGAGTGTAGCCGGGACCGGGGAGCTGTTTTTT. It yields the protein CAWSVAGTGELFF.

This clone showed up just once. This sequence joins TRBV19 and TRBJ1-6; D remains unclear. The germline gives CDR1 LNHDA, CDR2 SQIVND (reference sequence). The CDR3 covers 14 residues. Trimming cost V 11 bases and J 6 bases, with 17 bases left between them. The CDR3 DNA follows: TGTGCCGCAGGACCAGGAAGAGGTAATTCACCCCTCCACTTT. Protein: CAAGPGRGNSPLHF.

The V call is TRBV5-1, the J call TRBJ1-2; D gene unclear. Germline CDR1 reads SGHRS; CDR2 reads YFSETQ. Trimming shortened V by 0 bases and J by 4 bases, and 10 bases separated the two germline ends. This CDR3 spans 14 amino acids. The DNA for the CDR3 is TGCGCCAGCAGCTTGGCCGCTGGGGTCTATGGCTACACCTTC. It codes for CASSLAAGVYGYTF.

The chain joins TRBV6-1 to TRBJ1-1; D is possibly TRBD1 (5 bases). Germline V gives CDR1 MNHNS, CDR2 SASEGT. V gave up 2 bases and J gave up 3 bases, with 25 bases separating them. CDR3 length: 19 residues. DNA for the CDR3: TGTGCCAGCAGTGAAAAACTAGGGGCAGCTCGGATGAGGGACACTGAAGCTTTCTTT. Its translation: CASSEKLGAARMRDTEAFF.

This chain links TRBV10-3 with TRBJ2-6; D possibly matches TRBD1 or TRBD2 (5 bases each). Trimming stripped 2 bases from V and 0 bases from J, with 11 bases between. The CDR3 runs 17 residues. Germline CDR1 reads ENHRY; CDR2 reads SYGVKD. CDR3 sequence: CAISERDQGSGANVLTF. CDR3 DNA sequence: TGTGCCATCAGTGAGAGGGACCAAGGCTCTGGGGCCAACGTCCTGACTTTC.

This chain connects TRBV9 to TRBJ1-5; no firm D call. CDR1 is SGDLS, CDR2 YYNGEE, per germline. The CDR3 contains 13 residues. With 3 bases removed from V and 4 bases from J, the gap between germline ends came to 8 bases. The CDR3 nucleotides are TGTGCCAGCAGCGGGGATGGAAATCAGCCCCAGCATTTT. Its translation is CASSGDGNQPQHF.

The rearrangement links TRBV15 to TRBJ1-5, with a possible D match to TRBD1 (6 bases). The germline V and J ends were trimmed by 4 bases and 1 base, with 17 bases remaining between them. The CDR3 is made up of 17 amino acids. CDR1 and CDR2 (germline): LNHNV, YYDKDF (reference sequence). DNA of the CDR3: TGTGCCACCAGCAAAGACAGGATGAGGTACAGCAATCAGCCCCAGCATTTT. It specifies CATSKDRMRYSNQPQHF.

The CDR3 DNA sequence: TGTGCCAGCAGCCTATCACGCAACACTGAAGCTTTCTTT. Its translation: CASSLSRNTEAFF. The J gene is TRBJ1-1, the V gene TRBV9; D gene ambiguous. Germline assignment: CDR1 SGDLS and CDR2 YYNGEE. The CDR3 length is 13 residues. V lost 4 bases and J lost 2, with 9 bases in between.

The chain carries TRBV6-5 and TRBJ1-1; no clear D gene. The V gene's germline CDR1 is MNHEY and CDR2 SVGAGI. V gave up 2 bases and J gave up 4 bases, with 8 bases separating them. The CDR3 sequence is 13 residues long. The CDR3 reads CASSYGVSTEAFF. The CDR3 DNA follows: TGTGCCAGCAGTTACGGGGTGAGCACTGAAGCTTTCTTT.

The chain's CDR3 is CASRGFQGSTEAFF. For the CDR3, the DNA is TGTGCCAGCAGGGGATTCCAGGGTTCCACTGAAGCTTTCTTT. The chain employs TRBV2 and TRBJ1-1, with D maybe TRBD1 (5 bases). The CDR3 length is 14 residues. Germline V gene data show CDR1 as SNHLY and CDR2 as FYNNEI. The ends were cut back, 6 bases at V and 4 bases at J, with 15 bases in the middle.

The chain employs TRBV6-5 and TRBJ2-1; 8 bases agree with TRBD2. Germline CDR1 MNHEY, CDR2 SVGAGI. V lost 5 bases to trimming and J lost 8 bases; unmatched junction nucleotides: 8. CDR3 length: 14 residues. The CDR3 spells CASSPSGWTYEQFF. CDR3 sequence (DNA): TGTGCCAGCAGTCCTAGCGGGTGGACATATGAGCAGTTCTTC.

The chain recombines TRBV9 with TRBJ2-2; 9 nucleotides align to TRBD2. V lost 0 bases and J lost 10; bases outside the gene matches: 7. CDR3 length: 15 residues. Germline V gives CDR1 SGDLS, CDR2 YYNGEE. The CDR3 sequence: CASSVAGAGGMELFF. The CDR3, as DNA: TGTGCCAGCAGCGTAGCTGGAGCGGGGGGCATGGAGCTGTTTTTT.

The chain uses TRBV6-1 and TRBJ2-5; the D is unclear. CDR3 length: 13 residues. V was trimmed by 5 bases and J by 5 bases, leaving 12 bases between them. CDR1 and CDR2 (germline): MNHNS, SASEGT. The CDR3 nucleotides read TGTGCCAGCAGTCTGGTCCCAAGGGAGACCCAGTACTTC. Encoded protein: CASSLVPRETQYF.

As DNA, the CDR3 is TGTGCCAGCAGTCGTAGCGGGGGGGGCACAGATACGCAGTATTTT. Translation: CASSRSGGGTDTQYF. The chain joins TRBV6-5 to TRBJ2-3, with 11 bases lining up with TRBD2. CDR1 MNHEY and CDR2 SVGAGI come from the germline V gene. V gave up 5 bases and J gave up 1 base; unmatched junction bases: 2. This CDR3 spans 15 amino acids.

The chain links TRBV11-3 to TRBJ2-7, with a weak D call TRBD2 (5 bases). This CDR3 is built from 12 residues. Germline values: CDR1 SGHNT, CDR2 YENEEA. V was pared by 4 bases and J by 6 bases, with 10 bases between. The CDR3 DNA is TGTGCCAGCAGCTCCGGCCGGGGCGAGCAGTACTTC. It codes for CASSSGRGEQYF.

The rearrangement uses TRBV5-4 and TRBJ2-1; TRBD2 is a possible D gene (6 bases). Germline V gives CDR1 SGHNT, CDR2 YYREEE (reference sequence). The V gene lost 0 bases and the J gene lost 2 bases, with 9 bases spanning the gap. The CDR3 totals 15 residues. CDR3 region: CASSLELAAYNEQFF. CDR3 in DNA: TGTGCCAGCAGCTTGGAACTAGCAGCCTACAATGAGCAGTTCTTC. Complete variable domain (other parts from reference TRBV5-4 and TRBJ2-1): ETGVTQSPTHLIKTRGQQVTLRCSSQSGHNTVSWYQQALGQGPQFIFQYYREEENGRGNFPPRFSGLQFPNYSSELNVNALELDDSALYLCASSLELAAYNEQFFGPGTRLTVL.

CDR3 loop: CASSSTGLHNYGYTF. CDR3 DNA: TGTGCCAGCAGTTCCACGGGACTTCATAACTATGGCTACACCTTC. This chain uses TRBV28 with TRBJ1-2; tentative D call: TRBD1 (5 bases). Trimming stripped 4 bases from V and 1 base from J, with 13 bases between. The CDR3 consists of 15 residues. The germline V gene encodes CDR1 MDHEN and CDR2 SYDVKM.